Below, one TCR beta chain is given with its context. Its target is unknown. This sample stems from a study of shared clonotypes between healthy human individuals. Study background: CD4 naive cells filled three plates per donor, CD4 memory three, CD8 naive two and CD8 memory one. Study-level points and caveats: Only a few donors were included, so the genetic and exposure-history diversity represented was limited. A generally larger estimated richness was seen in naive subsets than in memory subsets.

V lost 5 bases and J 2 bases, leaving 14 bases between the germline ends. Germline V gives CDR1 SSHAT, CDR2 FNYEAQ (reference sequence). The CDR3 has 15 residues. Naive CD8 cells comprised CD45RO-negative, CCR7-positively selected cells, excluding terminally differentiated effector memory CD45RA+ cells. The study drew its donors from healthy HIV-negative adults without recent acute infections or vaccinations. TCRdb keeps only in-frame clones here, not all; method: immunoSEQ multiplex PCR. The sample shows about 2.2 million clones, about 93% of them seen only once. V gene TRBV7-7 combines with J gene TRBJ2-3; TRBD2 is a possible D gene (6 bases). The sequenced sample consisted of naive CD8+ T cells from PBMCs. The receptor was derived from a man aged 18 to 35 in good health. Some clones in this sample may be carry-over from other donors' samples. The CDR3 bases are TGTGCCAGCAGCGCGGGACCCAAACTCACAGATACGCAGTATTTT. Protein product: CASSAGPKLTDTQYF.